What follows are 9 T cell receptor beta chains derived from one specimen sequenced in a study of T-cell memory formation after mild COVID-19. In TCRdb, the 5' RACE reads were re-called with MiXCR into one record per CDR3 protein. The sample lists some 320,000 distinct CDR3 sequences, more than 13% seen once, with 21% in the top ten. The sequenced material came from PBMCs or a T cell subset sorted from them (not recorded which). These TCRs come from a man between 18 and 29 years old who had mild COVID-19 (a few samples of this study predate the infection). Cell type and time point are not known.

This clonotype turned up a few times. V is TRBV6-2 or TRBV6-3 and J is TRBJ1-1, with D unclear. V lost 6 bases to trimming and J lost 1 base, with 9 bases between them. Looked up from germline, CDR1 is MNHEY and CDR2 is SVGEGT. This CDR3 comprises 13 residues. CDR3 nucleotide sequence: TGTGCCAGCAGGGATTCGGGGAACACTGAAGCTTTCTTT. Its translation: CASRDSGNTEAFF.

V gene TRBV5-1 combines with J gene TRBJ2-7, with D perhaps matching TRBD2 (5 bases). The V end was cut by 0 bases, the J end by 3 bases, with 10 bases between. Germline assignment: CDR1 SGHRS and CDR2 YFSETQ. The CDR3 contains 14 residues. The CDR3, as DNA: TGCGCCAGCAGCTTGGACCCCCGGGGCTACGAGCAGTACTTC. This codes for CASSLDPRGYEQYF.

This clonotype was counted ten times or more. The chain combines TRBV7-8 with TRBJ2-3; D gene uncertain. The CDR3 runs 14 residues. V was pared by 2 bases and J by 6 bases, with 12 bases between. CDR1 is SGHVS, CDR2 FQNEAQ, per germline. This chain's CDR3 is CASSLLVRSDTQYF. The CDR3 DNA reads as TGTGCCAGCAGCTTATTAGTCAGGTCGGATACGCAGTATTTT.

This clonotype was observed a few times. The chain uses TRBV6-1 and TRBJ1-5; D is perhaps TRBD1 (6 bases). The length of the CDR3 is 15 residues. Trimming took 3 bases from V and 5 from J, leaving 14 bases between them. Germline lookup yields CDR1 MNHNS and CDR2 SASEGT. As DNA, the CDR3 is TGTGCCAGCAGTGAGCGACCTGGGGGCGATCAGCCCCAGCATTTT. It encodes CASSERPGGDQPQHF.

The rearrangement links TRBV10-3 to TRBJ2-2; 7 nucleotides match TRBD1. The germline V gene has CDR1 ENHRY and CDR2 SYGVKD. This CDR3 contains 13 residues. Trimming cost V 10 bases and J 3 bases; bases outside gene matches: 5. In nucleotides, the CDR3 is TGTGCCAGTGGACAGGACGACACCGGGGAGCTGTTTTTT. Protein: CASGQDDTGELFF.

This sequence joins TRBV7-2 and TRBJ1-5; TRBD1 is a possible D gene (5 bases). This CDR3 comprises 14 residues. The V end was cut by 3 bases, the J end by 3 bases, with 9 bases between. The germline V gene has CDR1 SGHTA and CDR2 FQGNSA. The CDR3 here is CASSLRGDNQPQHF. The CDR3 DNA follows: TGTGCCAGCAGCTTGAGAGGGGACAATCAGCCCCAGCATTTT.

The rearrangement uses TRBV2 and TRBJ2-4; D may be TRBD1 (6 bases). V lost 6 bases to trimming and J lost 1 base, with 7 bases between them. CDR1 is SNHLY, CDR2 FYNNEI, per germline. This CDR3 is 13 amino acids long. CDR3: CASRGQAKNIQYF. The CDR3 coding sequence is TGTGCCAGCAGAGGACAGGCCAAAAACATTCAGTACTTC. The full variable domain, with the rest looked up from reference TRBV2 and TRBJ2-4, is EPEVTQTPSHQVTQMGQEVILRCVPISNHLYFYWYRQILGQKVEFLVSFYNNEISEKSEIFDDQFSVERPDGSNFTLKIRSTKLEDSAMYFCASRGQAKNIQYFGAGTRLSVL.

The genes are TRBV7-9 and TRBJ1-2; no clear D. V was pared by 4 bases and J by 1 base, with 7 bases between. Germline CDR1 and CDR2: SEHNR and FQNEAQ (reference sequence). The CDR3 loop spans 13 amino acids. Here the CDR3 reads CASSSSNNYGYTF. Written as DNA, the CDR3 is TGTGCCAGCAGCTCGTCCAATAACTATGGCTACACCTTC. Filled out from reference TRBV7-9 and TRBJ1-2, the complete variable domain reads DTGVSQNPRHKITKRGQNVTFRCDPISEHNRLYWYRQTLGQGPEFLTYFQNEAQLEKSRLLSDRFSAERPKGSFSTLEIQRTEQGDSAMYLCASSSSNNYGYTFGSGTRLTVV.

The chain combines TRBV13 with TRBJ1-2, with D unresolved. CDR1 and CDR2 from the germline V gene are PRHDT and FYEKMQ (reference sequence). V lost 4 bases and J lost 7, with 13 bases in between. The CDR3 has 13 residues. As DNA, the CDR3 is TGTGCCAGCAGCTCAGGACCCGGGATTGGCTACACCTTC. This translates into CASSSGPGIGYTF. The full variable domain, in which reference TRBV13 and TRBJ1-2 provide the parts outside the CDR3, is AAGVIQSPRHLIKEKRETATLKCYPIPRHDTVYWYQQGPGQDPQFLISFYEKMQSDKGSIPDRFSAQQFSDYHSELNMSSLELGDSALYFCASSSGPGIGYTFGSGTRLTVV.